Listed below are T cell receptor beta chains from one sample, sequenced in a study of OX40 agonist ivuxolimab in advanced cancers. The assay was immunoSEQ multiplex PCR, and TCRdb's table has in-frame clones only and misses some. The table records tens of thousands of clones, about 83% of them present only once. The source was CD4+ or CD8+ T cells sorted from blood, collected in a trial of the OX40 agonist ivuxolimab. Receptors were obtained from an adult with an advanced solid tumor such as melanoma, head and neck, liver or kidney cancer. The CDR3 runs from the conserved cysteine through the conserved F or W. A D gene is named only where the DNA matches it firmly. Clone size is not always given. Where it is, it says once, few, many or a class for expanded clones.

J gene: TRBJ1-6
D gene: NA
clone size: NA
V gene: TRBV27
CDR3 protein: CASSPRVDHSPLHF
CDR3 DNA: TGTGCCAGCAGTCCTCGGGTAGACCATTCACCCCTCCACTTT

J gene: TRBJ1-1
D gene: NA
clone size: NA
V gene: TRBV28
CDR3 protein: CASSPGWTEAFF
CDR3 DNA: TGTGCCAGCAGCCCAGGGTGGACTGAAGCTTTCTTT

J gene: TRBJ1-2
D gene: NA
clone size: NA
V gene: TRBV2
CDR3 protein: CASRLQGLGGYTF
CDR3 DNA: TGTGCCAGCCGCCTACAGGGCCTAGGGGGCTACACCTTC

J gene: TRBJ1-1
D gene: NA
clone size: NA
V gene: TRBV5-1
CDR3 protein: CASSQQGGSTEAFF
CDR3 DNA: TGCGCCAGCAGCCAACAGGGAGGTAGCACTGAAGCTTTCTTT

J gene: TRBJ2-4
D gene: NA
clone size: NA
V gene: TRBV19
CDR3 protein: CASSIIGGQNIQYF
CDR3 DNA: TGTGCCAGTAGTATCATAGGGGGGCAAAACATTCAGTACTTC

J gene: TRBJ1-5
D gene: NA
clone size: NA
V gene: TRBV7-8
CDR3 protein: CASSLALMYQPQHF
CDR3 DNA: TGTGCCAGCAGCTTAGCGCTTATGTATCAGCCCCAGCATTTT

J gene: TRBJ2-3
D gene: NA
clone size: NA
V gene: TRBV5-6
CDR3 protein: CASSFGHRGTDTQYF
CDR3 DNA: TGTGCCAGCAGCTTCGGGCATAGGGGCACAGATACGCAGTATTTT

J gene: TRBJ2-5
D gene: NA
clone size: NA
V gene: TRBV18
CDR3 protein: CASSPPNRAEETQYF
CDR3 DNA: TGTGCCAGCTCACCACCGAACCGGGCTGAAGAGACCCAGTACTTC

J gene: TRBJ1-2
D gene: TRBD1
clone size: NA
V gene: TRBV2
CDR3 protein: CASSATGTAGGGYTF
CDR3 DNA: TGTGCCAGCAGTGCGACCGGGACAGCAGGAGGTGGCTACACCTTC

J gene: TRBJ2-3
D gene: NA
clone size: NA
V gene: TRBV6-1
CDR3 protein: CASLAGASDTQYF
CDR3 DNA: TGTGCCAGCCTGGCAGGGGCATCAGATACGCAGTATTTT

J gene: TRBJ2-1
D gene: TRBD2
clone size: once
V gene: TRBV27
CDR3 protein: CASSPWGLAGDNEQFF
CDR3 DNA: TGTGCCAGCAGTCCGTGGGGACTAGCGGGAGACAATGAGCAGTTCTTC

J gene: TRBJ2-1
D gene: TRBD2
clone size: NA
V gene: TRBV7-8
CDR3 protein: CASSLFNTSGDEQFF
CDR3 DNA: TGTGCCAGCAGCCTATTCAACACTAGCGGAGATGAGCAGTTCTTC

J gene: TRBJ2-5
D gene: TRBD2
clone size: NA
V gene: TRBV7-3
CDR3 protein: CASSWGLADQETQYF
CDR3 DNA: TGTGCCAGCAGCTGGGGACTAGCGGATCAAGAGACCCAGTACTTC

J gene: TRBJ2-5
D gene: NA
clone size: NA
V gene: TRBV30
CDR3 protein: CAWSDSETQYF
CDR3 DNA: TGTGCCTGGAGTGACTCGGAGACCCAGTACTTC

J gene: TRBJ1-4
D gene: TRBD1
clone size: NA
V gene: TRBV7-9
CDR3 protein: CASSLGTGGAKKLFF
CDR3 DNA: TGTGCCAGCAGCTTAGGGACAGGGGGCGCGAAAAAACTGTTTTTT

J gene: TRBJ1-3
D gene: NA
clone size: NA
V gene: TRBV6-6
CDR3 protein: CASSYSIPSSGNTIYF
CDR3 DNA: TGTGCCAGCAGTTACTCGATACCGAGCTCTGGAAACACCATATATTTT

J gene: TRBJ1-5
D gene: NA
clone size: many
V gene: TRBV2
CDR3 protein: CASSDSGRSSNQPQHF
CDR3 DNA: TGTGCCAGCAGTGACTCCGGCAGGTCAAGCAATCAGCCCCAGCATTTT

J gene: TRBJ2-7
D gene: NA
clone size: NA
V gene: TRBV4-2
CDR3 protein: CASSQEGNTREEQYF
CDR3 DNA: TGTGCCAGCAGCCAAGAGGGAAATACAAGAGAGGAGCAGTACTTC

J gene: TRBJ2-5
D gene: TRBD2
clone size: NA
V gene: TRBV5-1
CDR3 protein: CASNPGGIETQYF
CDR3 DNA: TGCGCCAGCAATCCGGGGGGTATAGAGACCCAGTACTTC

J gene: TRBJ2-7
D gene: NA
clone size: NA
V gene: TRBV7-8
CDR3 protein: CASTYSPPLSAYEQYF
CDR3 DNA: TGTGCCAGCACCTACTCCCCCCCCCTATCGGCGTACGAGCAGTACTTC

J gene: TRBJ2-2
D gene: NA
clone size: NA
V gene: TRBV6-4
CDR3 protein: CASSPDRNTGELFF
CDR3 DNA: TGTGCCAGCAGCCCGGACAGGAACACCGGGGAGCTGTTTTTT

J gene: TRBJ2-2
D gene: TRBD2
clone size: NA
V gene: TRBV7-3
CDR3 protein: CASSLTSGTGELFF
CDR3 DNA: TGTGCCAGCAGCTTAACTAGCGGGACCGGGGAGCTGTTTTTT

J gene: TRBJ2-1
D gene: NA
clone size: NA
V gene: TRBV7-9
CDR3 protein: CASSPSNEQFF
CDR3 DNA: TGTGCCAGCAGCCCGAGTAATGAGCAGTTCTTC

J gene: TRBJ1-5
D gene: TRBD1
clone size: NA
V gene: TRBV18
CDR3 protein: CASSPQQGDQPQHF
CDR3 DNA: TGTGCCAGCTCACCCCAACAGGGGGATCAGCCCCAGCATTTT

J gene: TRBJ2-3
D gene: NA
clone size: NA
V gene: TRBV6-1
CDR3 protein: CASSEGWGLTDTQYF
CDR3 DNA: TGTGCCAGCAGTGAAGGATGGGGGCTGACAGATACGCAGTATTTT

J gene: TRBJ2-7
D gene: TRBD2
clone size: medium-sized
V gene: TRBV10-1
CDR3 protein: CASSESGGGPREQYF
CDR3 DNA: TGCGCCAGCAGTGAGTCCGGGGGAGGGCCTAGGGAGCAGTACTTC

J gene: TRBJ1-1
D gene: NA
clone size: once
V gene: TRBV7-9
CDR3 protein: CASSLGAQNTEAFF
CDR3 DNA: TGTGCCAGCAGCTTAGGGGCCCAGAACACTGAAGCTTTCTTT

J gene: TRBJ2-7
D gene: TRBD1
clone size: NA
V gene: TRBV25-1
CDR3 protein: CASDAGTGISYEQYF
CDR3 DNA: TGTGCCAGCGATGCCGGGACAGGGATCTCCTACGAGCAGTACTTC

J gene: TRBJ2-3
D gene: NA
clone size: NA
V gene: TRBV6-5
CDR3 protein: CASSRLGQNTDTQYF
CDR3 DNA: TGTGCCAGCAGCCGCCTCGGACAGAACACAGATACGCAGTATTTT

J gene: TRBJ1-5
D gene: NA
clone size: NA
V gene: TRBV6-6
CDR3 protein: CASTQGGNQPQHF
CDR3 DNA: TGTGCCAGCACTCAAGGGGGCAATCAGCCCCAGCATTTT

J gene: TRBJ2-7
D gene: NA
clone size: few
V gene: TRBV27
CDR3 protein: CASSSIGGPLLEQYF
CDR3 DNA: TGTGCCAGCAGTTCTATCGGGGGTCCACTTCTCGAGCAGTACTTC

J gene: TRBJ2-7
D gene: TRBD1
clone size: NA
V gene: TRBV27
CDR3 protein: CASSSNYRGLSYEQYF
CDR3 DNA: TGTGCCAGCAGTTCGAACTACAGGGGGCTCTCCTACGAGCAGTACTTC

J gene: TRBJ2-5
D gene: NA
clone size: NA
V gene: TRBV4-2
CDR3 protein: CASSQTDVQGAQYF
CDR3 DNA: TGTGCCAGCAGCCAGACGGACGTTCAAGGGGCCCAGTACTTC

J gene: TRBJ1-6
D gene: NA
clone size: few
V gene: TRBV28
CDR3 protein: CASRRRWSYNSPLHF
CDR3 DNA: TGTGCCAGCAGAAGGAGATGGTCCTATAATTCACCCCTCCACTTT

J gene: TRBJ2-5
D gene: NA
clone size: once
V gene: TRBV6-1
CDR3 protein: CASTPAGSSETQYF
CDR3 DNA: TGTGCCAGCACCCCCGCAGGGTCATCAGAGACCCAGTACTTC

J gene: TRBJ2-2
D gene: TRBD1
clone size: NA
V gene: TRBV14
CDR3 protein: CASSQTGHLNTGELFF
CDR3 DNA: TGTGCCAGCAGCCAGACAGGGCACTTGAACACCGGGGAGCTGTTTTTT

J gene: TRBJ1-6
D gene: TRBD1
clone size: NA
V gene: TRBV2
CDR3 protein: CASEENRGGNSPLHF
CDR3 DNA: TGTGCCAGCGAAGAGAACAGGGGAGGTAATTCACCCCTCCACTTT

J gene: TRBJ2-7
D gene: NA
clone size: NA
V gene: TRBV27
CDR3 protein: CASSLSPLGIHEQYF
CDR3 DNA: TGTGCCAGCAGTTTATCCCCTTTGGGCATCCACGAGCAGTACTTC

J gene: TRBJ2-3
D gene: NA
clone size: few
V gene: TRBV15
CDR3 protein: CATALGFTDTQYF
CDR3 DNA: TGTGCCACCGCCCTGGGGTTCACAGATACGCAGTATTTT

J gene: TRBJ1-1
D gene: NA
clone size: NA
V gene: TRBV5-1
CDR3 protein: CASSPSGPRTTEAFF
CDR3 DNA: TGCGCCAGCAGCCCCAGTGGACCCCGAACCACTGAAGCTTTCTTT

J gene: TRBJ1-4
D gene: NA
clone size: NA
V gene: TRBV30
CDR3 protein: CAWRARGAGEKLFF
CDR3 DNA: TGTGCCTGGAGGGCCCGGGGGGCCGGTGAAAAACTGTTTTTT

J gene: TRBJ1-1
D gene: NA
clone size: NA
V gene: TRBV6-1
CDR3 protein: CASSDYSGSGAFF
CDR3 DNA: TGTGCCAGCAGTGATTACAGTGGGTCGGGAGCTTTCTTT

J gene: TRBJ2-1
D gene: NA
clone size: once
V gene: TRBV11-3
CDR3 protein: CASSLVGVGNEQFF
CDR3 DNA: TGTGCCAGCAGCTTAGTAGGAGTCGGAAATGAGCAGTTCTTC

J gene: TRBJ2-4
D gene: TRBD2
clone size: NA
V gene: TRBV19
CDR3 protein: CASSPLGGAKNIQYF
CDR3 DNA: TGTGCCAGTAGCCCACTGGGGGGGGCCAAAAACATTCAGTACTTC

J gene: TRBJ2-1
D gene: TRBD1
clone size: once
V gene: TRBV7-8
CDR3 protein: CASSLARTGGYNEQFF
CDR3 DNA: TGTGCCAGCAGCTTAGCGAGGACAGGGGGCTACAATGAGCAGTTCTTC

J gene: TRBJ1-1
D gene: TRBD1
clone size: NA
V gene: TRBV16
CDR3 protein: CASSLQGGTEAFF
CDR3 DNA: TGTGCCAGCAGTCTACAGGGGGGCACTGAAGCTTTCTTT

J gene: TRBJ2-1
D gene: TRBD1
clone size: NA
V gene: TRBV19
CDR3 protein: CASSWAGQGLNEQFF
CDR3 DNA: TGTGCCAGTAGCTGGGCGGGACAGGGTCTCAATGAGCAGTTCTTC

J gene: TRBJ1-5
D gene: NA
clone size: NA
V gene: TRBV2
CDR3 protein: CASSGWGNQPQHF
CDR3 DNA: TGTGCCAGCAGTGGCTGGGGCAATCAGCCCCAGCATTTT

J gene: TRBJ1-1
D gene: TRBD1
clone size: NA
V gene: TRBV7-9
CDR3 protein: CASSLVGTGRMNTEAFF
CDR3 DNA: TGTGCCAGCAGCTTAGTGGGGACAGGGAGGATGAACACTGAAGCTTTCTTT

J gene: TRBJ2-2
D gene: NA
clone size: NA
V gene: TRBV18
CDR3 protein: CASSPPGITGELFF
CDR3 DNA: TGTGCCAGCTCACCACCTGGGATCACCGGGGAGCTGTTTTTT

J gene: TRBJ1-6
D gene: TRBD1
clone size: NA
V gene: TRBV6-1
CDR3 protein: CASSPQGDSPLHF
CDR3 DNA: TGTGCCAGCAGTCCCCAGGGGGATTCACCCCTCCACTTT